This T cell receptor beta chain emerged from a study of response to subunit inactivated influenza vaccine. Study-wide points: Authors proposed each seasonal influenza vaccination draws in few new T cells.

TCRdb reprocessed the RT-PCR reads via MiXCR and lists one record per CDR3 protein. The sample contains more than 400,000 distinct CDR3 sequences, approximately 7.7% of which appear only once. Per germline, CDR1 DFQATT and CDR2 SNEGSKA (reference sequence). V was pared by 5 bases and J by 6 bases, with 24 bases between. The CDR3 length is 16 residues. About this clonotype: Its antigen is undetermined.

This TCR was recovered from a man aged 50-75 years who received an inactivated influenza vaccine. The genes are TRBV20-1 and TRBJ2-3; D might be TRBD1 or TRBD2, each matching 5 bases. Sequences were derived from PBMCs from blood, sampled around 25 months after vaccination. For the CDR3, the DNA is TGCAGTGCTCTCTTTCGGCTCGGGACCTTCGTGGATACGCAGTATTTT. As protein: CSALFRLGTFVDTQYF.